The 3 T cell receptor beta chains below come from one sample, sequenced in a study of blood T cell repertoires in COVID-19. Only in-frame clones appear in the TCRdb table, and some are missing; sequencing was by immunoSEQ multiplex PCR. This sample yields approximately 260,000 clones, of which 85% to 90% are seen a single time; around 1.9% belongs to the top ten. The sample consisted of peripheral blood. The source is a woman aged 60 to 75 with COVID-19, enrolled during active disease.

The rearrangement joins TRBV4-2 to TRBJ1-6; weak D call: TRBD1 (6 bases). Germline V gene data show CDR1 as LGHNA and CDR2 as YNFKEQ. The CDR3 sequence is 17 residues long. Trimming stripped 0 bases from V and 10 bases from J, with 19 bases between. The CDR3 region has the DNA TGTGCCAGCAGCCAAGATGTTGGCAGGGGTAATGGGTCACCCCTCCACTTT. Translated: CASSQDVGRGNGSPLHF.

The chain couples TRBV27 to TRBJ1-2; D not resolved. The ends were cut back, 3 bases at V and 4 bases at J, with 6 bases in the middle. CDR1 and CDR2 (germline): MNHEY, SMNVEV (reference sequence). CDR3 length equals 12 residues. CDR3 DNA sequence: TGTGCCAGCAGTTTTTCAGGCTATGGCTACACCTTC. The encoded protein is CASSFSGYGYTF.

The gene calls are TRBV27 and TRBJ1-3, with D tentatively TRBD1 (5 bases). CDR3 length: 14 amino acids. Germline V CDR1 and CDR2: MNHEY, SMNVEV (reference sequence). V was clipped by 6 bases and J by 4 bases, with 13 bases between them. The CDR3 region is CASSLTRVGNTIYF. The CDR3 DNA sequence: TGTGCCAGCAGCCTGACCAGGGTAGGAAACACCATATATTTT.